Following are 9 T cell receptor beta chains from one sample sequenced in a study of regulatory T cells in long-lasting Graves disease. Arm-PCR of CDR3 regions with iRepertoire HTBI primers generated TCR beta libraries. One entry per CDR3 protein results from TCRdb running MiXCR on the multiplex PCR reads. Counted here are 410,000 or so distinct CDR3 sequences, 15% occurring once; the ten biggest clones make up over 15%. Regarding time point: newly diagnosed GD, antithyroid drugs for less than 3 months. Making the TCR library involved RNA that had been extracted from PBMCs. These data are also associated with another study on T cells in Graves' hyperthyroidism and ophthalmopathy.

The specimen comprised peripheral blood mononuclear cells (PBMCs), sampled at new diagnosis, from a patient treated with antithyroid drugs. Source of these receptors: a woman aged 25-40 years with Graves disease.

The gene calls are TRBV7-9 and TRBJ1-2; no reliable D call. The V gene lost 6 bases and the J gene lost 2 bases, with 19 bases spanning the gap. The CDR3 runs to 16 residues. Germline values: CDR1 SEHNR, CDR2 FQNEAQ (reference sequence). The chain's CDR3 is CASRSPMGRKNYGYTF. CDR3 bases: TGTGCCAGCAGGAGTCCTATGGGCAGGAAGAACTATGGCTACACCTTC.

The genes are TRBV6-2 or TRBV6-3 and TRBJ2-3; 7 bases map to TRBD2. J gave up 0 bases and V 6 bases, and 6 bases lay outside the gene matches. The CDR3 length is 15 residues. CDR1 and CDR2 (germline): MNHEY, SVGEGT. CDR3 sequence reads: CASSRGAGSTDTQYF. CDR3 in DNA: TGTGCCAGCAGCAGAGGAGCGGGAAGCACAGATACGCAGTATTTT.

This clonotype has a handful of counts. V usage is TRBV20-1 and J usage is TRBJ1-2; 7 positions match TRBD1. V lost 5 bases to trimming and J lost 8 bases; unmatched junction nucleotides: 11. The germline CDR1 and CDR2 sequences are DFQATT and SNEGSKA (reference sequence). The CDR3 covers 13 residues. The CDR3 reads CSALEGAVGGYTF. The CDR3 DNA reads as TGCAGTGCTCTCGAGGGGGCAGTGGGGGGCTACACCTTC.

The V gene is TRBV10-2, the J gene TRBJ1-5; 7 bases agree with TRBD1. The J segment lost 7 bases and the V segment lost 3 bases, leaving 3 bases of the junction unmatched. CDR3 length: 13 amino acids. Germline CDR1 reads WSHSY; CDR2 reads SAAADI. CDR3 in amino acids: CASSDHRGQPQHF. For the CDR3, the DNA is TGCGCCAGCAGTGATCACAGGGGACAGCCCCAGCATTTT.

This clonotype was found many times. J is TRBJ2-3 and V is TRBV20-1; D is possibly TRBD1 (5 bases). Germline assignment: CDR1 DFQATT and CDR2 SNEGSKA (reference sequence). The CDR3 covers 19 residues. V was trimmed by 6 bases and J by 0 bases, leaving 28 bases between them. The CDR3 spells CSAAPFPSEQVASTDTQYF. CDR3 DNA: TGCAGTGCCGCTCCATTCCCATCCGAACAGGTCGCTAGCACAGATACGCAGTATTTT.

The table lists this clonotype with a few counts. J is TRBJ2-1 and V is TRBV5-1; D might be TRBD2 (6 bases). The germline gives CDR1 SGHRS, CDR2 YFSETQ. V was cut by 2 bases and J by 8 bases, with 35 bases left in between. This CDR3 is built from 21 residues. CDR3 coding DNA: TGCGCCAGCAGCTTACCTCGGATCCCTGAAGCGGGCTCCGCCGATGTCTATGAGCAGTTCTTC. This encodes CASSLPRIPEAGSADVYEQFF.

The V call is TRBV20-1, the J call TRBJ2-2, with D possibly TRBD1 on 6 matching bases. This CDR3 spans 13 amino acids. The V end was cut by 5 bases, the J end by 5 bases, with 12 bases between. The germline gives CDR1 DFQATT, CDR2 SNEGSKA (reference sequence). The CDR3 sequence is CSAHRGQTGELFF. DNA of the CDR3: TGCAGTGCTCACCGCGGACAGACCGGGGAGCTGTTTTTT.

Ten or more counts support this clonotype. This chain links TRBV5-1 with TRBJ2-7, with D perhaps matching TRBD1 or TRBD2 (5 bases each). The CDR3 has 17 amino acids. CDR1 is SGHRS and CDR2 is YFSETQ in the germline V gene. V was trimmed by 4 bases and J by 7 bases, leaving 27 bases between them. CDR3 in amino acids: CASSRSRTGRLFREQYF. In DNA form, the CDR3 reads TGCGCCAGCAGCCGCTCCCGGACGGGACGGCTCTTTAGGGAGCAGTACTTC.

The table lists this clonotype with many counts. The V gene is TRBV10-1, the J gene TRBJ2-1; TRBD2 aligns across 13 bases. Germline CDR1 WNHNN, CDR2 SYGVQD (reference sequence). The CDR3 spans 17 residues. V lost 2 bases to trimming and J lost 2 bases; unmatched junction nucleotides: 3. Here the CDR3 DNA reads TGCGCCAGCAGTGAGGGACTAGCGGGAGTTGCCTACAATGAGCAGTTCTTC. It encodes CASSEGLAGVAYNEQFF.